This T cell receptor (beta chain) emerged from a study of T cell responses to AZD1222 COVID-19 vaccine. Study-wide background: Analyses pooled second doses at about 4 or about 12 weeks. Regarding the study as a whole: Across spike, vaccine-associated CD4 TCRs were found, dominant at 160-218 and 743-854. Just a handful of AZD1222 recipients tested seropositive at baseline. Donors skewed white British and female; clonal diversity was possibly underestimated.

Clones were sequenced by immunoSEQ multiplex PCR, and TCRdb holds only the in-frame ones, with some missing. The sample has 130,000 to 150,000 clones, under 95% seen once. The germline V gene has CDR1 KGHSH and CDR2 LQKENI. The CDR3 has 14 amino acids. Trimming stripped 1 base from V and 2 bases from J, with 6 bases between. Remarks on this clone: Its antigen is unknown.

The clonotype originates from an adult in good health. The chain uses TRBV18 and TRBJ2-1; D is perhaps TRBD1 or TRBD2 (5 bases each). The sample here was peripheral blood, taken on day 0 of AZD1222 vaccination. CDR3 coding DNA: TGTGCCAGCTCACCACGGGGACCCTACAATGAGCAGTTCTTC. This codes for CASSPRGPYNEQFF.